These 17 T cell receptor beta chains came from one sample sequenced in a study of Graves' ophthalmopathy and Graves' hyperthyroidism. Amplification of TCR beta CDR3 regions used RNA transcripts. First-round RT-PCR employed HTBI primers, with a second-round multiplex PCR after it. TCRdb analysed the multiplex PCR reads with MiXCR anew, one entry per CDR3 protein. The sample includes approximately 640,000 distinct CDR3 sequences, approximately 39% of them seen just once. The specimen was peripheral blood. All receptors come from an adult man with Graves' ophthalmopathy.

The chain has TRBV29-1 and TRBJ2-5, with TRBD2 matching over 13 bases. The CDR3 totals 14 residues. V shed 6 bases, J shed 4 bases, and the junction held 5 bases outside the gene matches. The germline V gene encodes CDR1 SQVTM and CDR2 ANQGSEA. The CDR3 spells CSVEGLAGLETQYF. CDR3 sequence (DNA): TGCAGCGTGGAGGGACTAGCGGGGTTAGAGACCCAGTACTTC.

This clonotype is a singleton in its sample. The J gene is TRBJ2-7, the V gene TRBV29-1, with a possible D match to TRBD2 (5 bases). This CDR3 comprises 11 residues. Per the germline V gene, CDR1 is SQVTM and CDR2 is ANQGSEA. V was shortened by 8 bases and J by 2 bases, with 10 bases between the two germline ends. The CDR3 DNA reads TGCAGCTTAAGCGGTGCCTACGAGCAGTACTTC. Amino acids: CSLSGAYEQYF.

This clonotype was counted ten times or more. The chain joins TRBV10-3 to TRBJ2-5, with TRBD2 as a possible D gene (6 bases). Germline lookup yields CDR1 ENHRY and CDR2 SYGVKD. V lost 10 bases to trimming and J lost 4 bases, with 19 bases between them. This CDR3 comprises 14 residues. This CDR3 is CASGTEDLRETQYF. The CDR3, as DNA: TGTGCCAGCGGGACGGAAGATCTGCGAGAGACCCAGTACTTC.

This clonotype showed up many times. CDR3 bases: TGTGCCATCACTCCGGGACAGGGCGTCGATGGCTACACCTTC. This translates into CAITPGQGVDGYTF. The chain recombines TRBV10-3 with TRBJ1-2; 9 bases map to TRBD1. The CDR3 length is 14 residues. Germline values: CDR1 ENHRY, CDR2 SYGVKD. The junction had 9 bases not matched to a gene; V was cut back by 7 bases and J by 6 bases.

The V call is TRBV9, the J call TRBJ1-1; 7 bases fit TRBD1. CDR1 and CDR2 from the germline V gene are SGDLS and YYNGEE. With V trimmed by 5 bases and J by 2 bases, 9 bases remained unmatched. The CDR3 has 15 amino acids. The CDR3 protein is CASRELTGVNTEAFF. The DNA of the CDR3 is TGTGCCAGCAGAGAACTCACAGGGGTAAACACTGAAGCTTTCTTT.

The chain recombines TRBV5-5 with TRBJ1-1; D gene uncertain. The CDR3 consists of 15 residues. Germline assignment: CDR1 SGHKS and CDR2 YYEKEE (reference sequence). V was trimmed by 1 base and J by 6 bases, leaving 16 bases between them. CDR3 coding DNA: TGTGCCAGCAGCTTGCGAGAGGGTAACAGCGCTGAAGCTTTCTTT. This codes for CASSLREGNSAEAFF.

This clonotype has ten or more counts. Germline is not matched at one junction end, which may reflect a read error. V usage is TRBV5-1 and J usage is TRBJ1-1; D unresolved. This CDR3 spans 13 amino acids. The germline V gene encodes CDR1 SGHRS and CDR2 YFSETQ. CDR3 DNA sequence: TGTGCCAGCAGCTTAGAACAGAACACTGAAGCTTTCTTT. Amino acids: CASSLEQNTEAFF. Complete variable domain (other parts from reference TRBV5-1 and TRBJ1-1): KAGVTQTPRYLIKTRGQQVTLSCSPISGHRSVSWYQQTPGQGLQFLFEYFSETQRNKGNFPGRFSGRQFSNSRSEMNVSTLELGDSALYLCASSLEQNTEAFFGQGTRLTVV.

A word on this clonotype: A much larger clone lies one base from this, so it may be a read error. The chain links TRBV14 to TRBJ2-7; a possible D gene is TRBD1 (6 bases). Trimming removed 3 bases from V and 5 bases from J, with 20 bases in between. There are 16 residues in the CDR3. Germline lookup yields CDR1 SGHDN and CDR2 FVKESK. The CDR3 DNA follows: TGTGCCAGCAGCCATGCACCGCCAACAGGGTCCAACGAGCAGTACTTC. Amino acid sequence: CASSHAPPTGSNEQYF.

This clonotype came up once. A read error may explain this, as a much larger clone is one base away. This chain links TRBV5-1 with TRBJ1-1; the D gene is possibly TRBD1 (5 bases). Germline CDR1 reads SGHRS; CDR2 reads YFSETQ. The CDR3 totals 14 residues. CDR3 in amino acids: CASSWDGRNTEVFF. CDR3 nucleotides: TGCGCCAGCAGCTGGGACGGACGGAACACTGAAGTTTTCTTT.

This clonotype appeared a few times. The J gene is TRBJ2-7, the V gene TRBV4-1; D is possibly TRBD1 (5 bases). With 0 bases removed from V and 2 bases from J, the gap between germline ends came to 17 bases. The CDR3 consists of 17 residues. Germline CDR1 is MGHRA and CDR2 is YSYEKL. The chain's CDR3 is CASSQDSPGLVTYEQYF. In nucleotides, the CDR3 is TGCGCCAGCAGCCAAGATTCTCCAGGGTTAGTTACCTACGAGCAGTACTTC.

This clonotype came up many times. The chain uses TRBV6-5 and TRBJ1-6; D gene ambiguous. CDR1 is MNHEY, CDR2 SVGAGI, per germline. This CDR3 is 16 amino acids long. Deletions cut 0 bases from V and 6 bases from J, with 12 bases between. The CDR3 here is CASSYSADYRNSPLHF. CDR3 nucleotides: TGTGCCAGCAGTTACTCGGCAGATTACCGTAATTCACCCCTCCACTTT.

This clonotype showed up many times. The V gene is TRBV7-9, the J gene TRBJ2-5, with D uncertain. CDR3 size: 14 residues. Germline CDR1 and CDR2: SEHNR and FQNEAQ (reference sequence). V shed 5 bases and J shed 2 bases, with 12 bases lying between them. CDR3 sequence reads: CASSPDTDQETQYF. The CDR3, as DNA: TGTGCCAGCAGCCCTGACACGGATCAAGAGACCCAGTACTTC.

V and J are TRBV2 and TRBJ1-4, with D possibly TRBD1 on 5 matching bases. This CDR3 comprises 16 residues. Trimming cost V 1 base and J 3 bases, with 12 bases left between them. Germline lookup yields CDR1 SNHLY and CDR2 FYNNEI. The CDR3 loop reads CASSEVGMGANEKLFF. In nucleotides, the CDR3 is TGTGCCAGCAGTGAAGTAGGAATGGGGGCTAATGAAAAACTGTTTTTT.

J is TRBJ2-7 and V is TRBV11-3; D call uncertain. Looked up from germline, CDR1 is SGHNT and CDR2 is YENEEA. V dropped 5 bases and J dropped 0 bases, with 11 bases sitting between them. The CDR3 is 14 amino acids. The CDR3 sequence: CASSRVLGSYEQYF. The CDR3 nucleotides read TGTGCCAGCAGCCGCGTCCTGGGCTCCTACGAGCAGTACTTC.

This chain links TRBV25-1 with TRBJ2-6; D tentatively fits TRBD1 or TRBD2 (5 bases each). V lost 3 bases to trimming and J lost 5 bases, with 14 bases between them. This CDR3 has 16 residues. From germline, CDR1 is MGHDK and CDR2 SYGVNS. The CDR3 region is CASSDGWDPRANVLTF. The DNA of the CDR3 is TGTGCCAGCAGTGATGGTTGGGACCCGAGGGCCAACGTCCTGACTTTC.

V gene TRBV9 combines with J gene TRBJ1-2; 11 bases map to TRBD1. V shed 4 bases, J shed 8 bases, and the junction held 10 bases outside the gene matches. CDR3 length: 15 amino acids. Germline V gene lookup returns CDR1 SGDLS and CDR2 YYNGEE. This CDR3 reads CASSSDRGLQKGYTF. The DNA of the CDR3 is TGTGCCAGCAGCTCGGACAGGGGGCTTCAGAAGGGCTACACCTTC.

This clonotype was counted ten times or more. This chain links TRBV20-1 with TRBJ1-6; the D is unclear. Germline V lookup: CDR1 DFQATT, CDR2 SNEGSKA (reference sequence). Deletions cut 4 bases from V and 10 bases from J, with 14 bases between. The CDR3 runs to 13 residues. CDR3 nucleotide sequence: TGCAGTGCTAACCGGGTCACGGGATCACCCCTCCACTTT. This translates into CSANRVTGSPLHF.